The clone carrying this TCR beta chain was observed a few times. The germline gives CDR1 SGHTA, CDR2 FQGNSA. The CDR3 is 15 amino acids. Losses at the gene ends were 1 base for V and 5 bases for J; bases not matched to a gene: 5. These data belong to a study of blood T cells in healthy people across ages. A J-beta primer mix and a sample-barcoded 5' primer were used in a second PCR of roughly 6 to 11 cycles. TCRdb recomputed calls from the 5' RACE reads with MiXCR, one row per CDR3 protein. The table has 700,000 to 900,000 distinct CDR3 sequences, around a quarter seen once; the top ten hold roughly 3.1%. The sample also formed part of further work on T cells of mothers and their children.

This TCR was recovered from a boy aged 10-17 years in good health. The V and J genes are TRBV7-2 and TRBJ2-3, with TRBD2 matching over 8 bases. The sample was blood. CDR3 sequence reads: CASSLVRGGQDTQYF. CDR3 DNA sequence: TGTGCCAGCAGCTTAGTACGGGGGGGTCAAGATACGCAGTATTTT.